The 17 T cell receptor beta chains below were found in one sample sequenced in a study of blood T cell repertoires in COVID-19. Sequencing was performed with immunoSEQ multiplex PCR; in TCRdb, only in-frame clones are kept and a portion is missing. The sample yields 60,000 to 85,000 clones, about 83% seen once. The sample taken for sequencing was peripheral blood. Receptors were obtained from an older man with acute or convalescent COVID-19.

The CDR3 sequence is CASSFPGEGNEQFF. CDR3 DNA sequence: TGCGCCAGCAGCTTTCCGGGAGAAGGTAATGAGCAGTTCTTC. V is TRBV5-1 and J is TRBJ2-1, with a tentative D call TRBD2 (6 bases). The CDR3 sequence is 14 residues long. V gave up 2 bases and J gave up 7 bases, with 13 bases separating them. In germline, CDR1 is SGHRS, CDR2 YFSETQ.

The chain is built from TRBV11-3 and TRBJ2-3; 13 positions agree with TRBD2. The CDR3 is made up of 16 amino acids. After removal of 4 bases from V and 4 bases from J, the junction contained 5 bases not matched to a gene. Germline loops: CDR1 SGHNT, CDR2 YENEEA. The CDR3 region has the DNA TGTGCCAGCAGCTCCGATACTAGCGGGAGGGCAGATACGCAGTATTTT. Translation: CASSSDTSGRADTQYF.

This chain's CDR3 is CASRTGVGANVLTF. The CDR3 bases are TGTGCCAGCAGGACAGGGGTTGGGGCCAACGTCCTGACTTTC. The chain carries TRBV28 and TRBJ2-6; 8 positions agree with TRBD1. Trimming removed 6 bases from V and 3 bases from J; junction bases left unmatched: 1. CDR1 and CDR2 (germline): MDHEN, SYDVKM. The CDR3 has 14 residues. Drawing the rest from reference TRBV28 and TRBJ2-6, the complete variable domain is DVKVTQSSRYLVKRTGEKVFLECVQDMDHENMFWYRQDPGLGLRLIYFSYDVKMKEKGDIPEGYSVSREKKERFSLILESASTNQTSMYLCASRTGVGANVLTFGAGSRLTVL.

The J gene is TRBJ2-1, the V gene TRBV10-1; unclear D gene. Per germline, CDR1 WNHNN and CDR2 SYGVQD (reference sequence). The germline V and J ends were trimmed by 11 bases and 6 bases, with 11 bases remaining between them. The CDR3 sequence is 11 residues long. CDR3 loop: CASGNLNEQFF. The CDR3, as DNA: TGCGCCTCCGGTAACCTCAATGAGCAGTTCTTC.

This chain connects TRBV13 to TRBJ1-6, with D tentatively TRBD1 (5 bases). The germline V gene encodes CDR1 PRHDT and CDR2 FYEKMQ (reference sequence). The V and J ends lost 1 base and 8 bases respectively, with 15 bases between them. This CDR3 spans 16 amino acids. The CDR3 nucleotides read TGTGCCAGCAGCTTAGAAGGGGCAGGGCCGCATTCACCCCTCCACTTT. Protein: CASSLEGAGPHSPLHF.

The gene calls are TRBV7-7 and TRBJ2-7, with 13 positions matching TRBD2. J lost 2 bases, V lost 3 bases, and 1 base had no gene match. The CDR3 has 15 amino acids. CDR1 SSHAT and CDR2 FNYEAQ come from the germline V gene (reference sequence). The chain's CDR3 is CASSFGTSGTYEQYF. The CDR3 DNA reads TGTGCCAGCAGCTTCGGGACTAGCGGGACCTACGAGCAGTACTTC.

V is TRBV2 and J is TRBJ1-1; the match to TRBD1 covers 8 bases. Germline V gene lookup returns CDR1 SNHLY and CDR2 FYNNEI. V gave up 6 bases and J gave up 1 base; unmatched junction bases: 10. This CDR3 is 16 amino acids long. The CDR3 sequence is CASRDRVGQRNTEAFF. Written as DNA, the CDR3 is TGTGCCAGCAGGGACAGGGTAGGGCAGCGGAACACTGAAGCTTTCTTT.

This chain joins TRBV7-2 and TRBJ2-1, with TRBD1 matching over 7 bases. V dropped 5 bases and J dropped 2; count of bases not matched to a gene: 6. This CDR3 region has 15 residues. The germline gives CDR1 SGHTA, CDR2 FQGNSA. The CDR3 loop is CASSQTGMTYNEQFF. In DNA form, the CDR3 reads TGTGCCAGCAGCCAGACAGGGATGACCTACAATGAGCAGTTCTTC.

This chain uses TRBV6-2 or TRBV6-3 with TRBJ1-1; TRBD1 aligns across 10 bases. Germline CDR1 MNHEY, CDR2 SVGEGT. Trimming took 5 bases from V and 7 from J; bases not matched to a gene: 7. The CDR3 runs 14 residues. CDR3 residues: CASSPSGTGVEAFF. CDR3 nucleotide sequence: TGTGCCAGCAGTCCCTCCGGGACAGGGGTTGAAGCTTTCTTT.

The chain employs TRBV28 and TRBJ2-7, with TRBD1 matching 10 bases. This CDR3 is 16 amino acids long. Germline CDR1 MDHEN, CDR2 SYDVKM. J was trimmed by 6 bases and V by 7 bases; bases with no gene match: 15. CDR3 in amino acids: CASNPSPGQGYSEQYF. Here the CDR3 DNA reads TGTGCCAGCAATCCTTCTCCGGGACAGGGGTATTCCGAGCAGTACTTC.

V is TRBV3-1 (or the pseudogene TRBV3-2) and J is TRBJ1-5; D uncertain. CDR3 size: 12 residues. Germline CDR1 is LGHDT and CDR2 is YNNKEL (reference sequence). Trimming pared 4 bases from V and 6 bases from J, leaving 7 bases between. This CDR3 is CASSRGAQPQHF. CDR3 nucleotides: TGTGCCAGCAGCCGGGGAGCTCAGCCCCAGCATTTT.

The V and J genes are TRBV5-4 and TRBJ1-2; 7 bases agree with TRBD1. The CDR3 covers 14 residues. CDR1 SGHNT and CDR2 YYREEE come from the germline V gene (reference sequence). Trimming removed 0 bases from V and 4 bases from J; junction bases left unmatched: 3. Here the CDR3 reads CASSLGQGGYGYTF. CDR3 DNA: TGTGCCAGCAGCTTGGGACAGGGCGGCTATGGCTACACCTTC.

This clone was seen once. The V and J genes are TRBV6-5 and TRBJ2-7; no definite D call. CDR3 size: 11 residues. V lost 4 bases and J lost 3, with 4 bases in between. Per the germline V gene, CDR1 is MNHEY and CDR2 is SVGAGI. The CDR3: CASSFYYEQYF. The CDR3 bases are TGTGCCAGCAGTTTCTACTACGAGCAGTACTTC.

This rearrangement joins TRBV10-1 to TRBJ2-1, with 13 nucleotides matching TRBD2. This CDR3 is built from 15 residues. Germline-derived CDR1 and CDR2 are WNHNN and SYGVQD (reference sequence). J lost 8 bases, V lost 3 bases, and 4 bases had no gene match. CDR3 protein: CASSDGTSGNDEQFF. For the CDR3, the DNA is TGCGCCAGCAGTGACGGGACTAGCGGGAACGATGAGCAGTTCTTC.

CDR3 in amino acids: CASSIHLSGQETQYF. For the CDR3, the DNA is TGTGCCAGCAGCATTCACCTCAGCGGACAAGAGACCCAGTACTTC. The V and J genes are TRBV5-4 and TRBJ2-5; TRBD2 is a possible D gene (5 bases). Germline V gene sequence: CDR1 SGHNT, CDR2 YYREEE (reference sequence). The CDR3 totals 15 residues. The germline V and J ends were trimmed by 4 bases and 2 bases, with 15 bases remaining between them.

This sequence joins TRBV2 and TRBJ2-5; D not resolved. Germline assignment: CDR1 SNHLY and CDR2 FYNNEI. V was pared by 7 bases and J by 2 bases, with 11 bases between. The CDR3 is 13 residues long. The CDR3 reads CASNTVIQETQYF. The CDR3 nucleotides are TGTGCCAGCAATACGGTTATACAAGAGACCCAGTACTTC.

The J gene is TRBJ1-1, the V gene TRBV19; TRBD1 is a possible D gene (5 bases). Germline lookup yields CDR1 LNHDA and CDR2 SQIVND (reference sequence). This CDR3 is 14 amino acids long. V was cut by 3 bases and J by 0 bases, with 8 bases left in between. In DNA, the CDR3 is TGTGCCAGTAGTATGACAGCTATGAACACTGAAGCTTTCTTT. As protein: CASSMTAMNTEAFF.